Here is one TCR beta chain with its context. Its specificity is not known. The data originate from a study of glioma-infiltrating T cells after dendritic cell vaccination. Study at large: Three intradermal dendritic cell vaccine injections were given every two weeks.

Findings and caveats of the study: No direct clonality-survival link was found; a diverse polyclonal response may matter.

As to time point: after dendritic cell vaccination, including at tumor progression/relapse. V was pared by 6 bases and J by 7 bases, with 15 bases between. Germline V lookup: CDR1 ENHRY, CDR2 SYGVKD. There are 13 residues in the CDR3. Profiled with immunoSEQ multiplex PCR; TCRdb holds only in-frame clones, not every one. The sample has over 90,000 clones, 65% to 85% seen once. Sequenced here: blood, sampled after dendritic cell vaccination. This chain links TRBV10-3 with TRBJ1-2; D might be TRBD1 (5 bases). This clonotype was obtained from a human donor with glioblastoma. This chain's CDR3 is CAISLPGIRGYTF. The CDR3 DNA reads as TGTGCCATCAGCCTGCCAGGGATTCGTGGCTACACCTTC.